This TCR beta chain was observed in a study of human T cells and chemical hapten exposure. Findings and caveats of the study: Compared with pre-sensitization or healthy control sets, expanded TCRs clustered more.

This clonotype was counted only a few times. Its antigen is unknown. This CDR3 has 13 residues. With 6 bases removed from V and 10 bases from J, the gap between germline ends came to 13 bases. As to time point: pre-sensitization, week 0. Treatment indicated: therapeutic diphenylcyclopropenone sensitization with weekly scalp DPC. TCRdb called the RACE reads again in MiXCR, with one record for every CDR3 protein. The data hold a few hundred thousand distinct CDR3 sequences, with about 5% observed a single time. This sequence joins TRBV12-3 or TRBV12-4 and TRBJ1-6, with D unresolved. The sample was whole blood, taken in connection with sensitization to the hapten diphenylcyclopropenone (DPC). This TCR came from a woman aged 18-29 years with alopecia areata. Some clones in this sample may be carry-over from other donors' samples. DNA of the CDR3: TGTGCCAGCAGCCCTACTCTCCCCTCACCCCTCCACTTT. Translating gives CASSPTLPSPLHF.